The 20 T cell receptor beta chains reported below all come from one sample, sequenced in a study of blood T cell repertoires in COVID-19. Libraries were prepared by immunoSEQ multiplex PCR; TCRdb keeps only in-frame clonotypes and omits some of them. The profile covers over 110,000 clones, with approximately 84% appearing a single time and 3.9% taken by the ten largest. Sequenced input: PBMCs or T cells enriched from blood (not recorded which). The receptors shown here come from a man aged 50-60 years in a cohort exposed to, infected with or recovered from COVID-19 (not recorded which).

This clone was observed once. This chain links TRBV29-1 with TRBJ2-3; 10 nucleotides align to TRBD1. CDR1 and CDR2 (germline): SQVTM, ANQGSEA. The trim removed 8 bases at V and 1 base at J, leaving 6 bases unmatched. The CDR3 is made up of 14 amino acids. CDR3 sequence: CSLGGQGGTDTQYF. The CDR3 DNA reads as TGCAGCCTAGGTGGACAGGGGGGCACAGATACGCAGTATTTT.

This rearrangement joins TRBV25-1 to TRBJ1-1, with D possibly matching TRBD1 (5 bases). Germline V lookup: CDR1 MGHDK, CDR2 SYGVNS. The CDR3 spans 13 residues. The germline V and J ends were trimmed by 5 bases and 1 base, with 8 bases remaining between them. CDR3 bases: TGTGCCAGCAGTCCCAGGGCGAACACTGAAGCTTTCTTT. Encoded protein: CASSPRANTEAFF. The whole variable domain, filled in from reference TRBV25-1 and TRBJ1-1, reads EADIYQTPRYLVIGTGKKITLECSQTMGHDKMYWYQQDPGMELHLIHYSYGVNSTEKGDLSSESTVSRIRTEHFPLTLESARPSHTSQYLCASSPRANTEAFFGQGTRLTVV.

This clone was counted ten times or more. Other nucleotide sequences from this sample produce the same CDR3. The J gene is TRBJ1-2, the V gene TRBV25-1, with D hard to call. Trimming left V 3 bases short and J 6 bases short, with 8 bases between. Germline V gene sequence: CDR1 MGHDK, CDR2 SYGVNS. CDR3 length: 12 amino acids. The chain's CDR3 is CASSETGNGYTF. For the CDR3, the DNA is TGTGCCAGCAGTGAGACCGGGAATGGCTACACCTTC.

This chain's CDR3 is CASSLGRGYGYTF. CDR3 nucleotide sequence: TGCGCCAGCAGTCTGGGGAGGGGTTATGGCTACACCTTC. The rearrangement joins TRBV5-1 to TRBJ1-2; tentative D call: TRBD1 (5 bases). The germline CDR1 and CDR2 sequences are SGHRS and YFSETQ. CDR3 length equals 13 residues. Trimming pared 5 bases from V and 5 bases from J, leaving 13 bases between.

This clone was seen a single time. For the CDR3, the DNA is TGTGCCAGCAGCCCTAACGGACAGAGAACCTACGAGCAGTACTTC. As protein: CASSPNGQRTYEQYF. This sequence joins TRBV3-1 (or the pseudogene TRBV3-2) and TRBJ2-7; TRBD1 might be the D (6 bases). The CDR3 loop spans 15 amino acids. Germline loops: CDR1 LGHDT, CDR2 YNNKEL (reference sequence). Deletions cut 4 bases from V and 2 bases from J, with 15 bases between.

The chain uses TRBV14 and TRBJ1-1, with D possibly being TRBD1 (5 bases). This CDR3 has 14 amino acids. The ends were cut back, 4 bases at V and 4 bases at J, with 13 bases in the middle. The germline gives CDR1 SGHDN, CDR2 FVKESK. CDR3 loop: CASSRPGGGTEAFF. As DNA, the CDR3 is TGTGCCAGCAGCCGACCGGGGGGGGGCACTGAAGCTTTCTTT.

This clone occurred a few times. The chain couples TRBV24-1 to TRBJ1-2; TRBD1 is a possible D gene (5 bases). Deletions cut 5 bases from V and 6 bases from J, with 12 bases between. CDR3 length: 13 amino acids. Germline assignment: CDR1 KGHDR and CDR2 SFDVKD. The CDR3 DNA sequence: TGTGCCACCAGTGGCCAGGGCGAGGATGGCTACACCTTC. Protein: CATSGQGEDGYTF.

The V gene is TRBV7-2, the J gene TRBJ2-3, with D perhaps TRBD2 (7 bases). Germline lookup yields CDR1 SGHTA and CDR2 FQGNSA. The CDR3 covers 15 residues. V was shortened by 3 bases and J by 0 bases, with 10 bases between the two germline ends. In nucleotides, the CDR3 is TGTGCCAGCAGCTTGGGGGGGCCTAGCACAGATACGCAGTATTTT. Translation gives CASSLGGPSTDTQYF.

The chain carries TRBV4-3 and TRBJ2-3; TRBD2 agrees at 13 bases. CDR3 length equals 18 residues. J was trimmed by 1 base and V by 0 bases; bases with no gene match: 4. Germline V gene data show CDR1 as LGHNA and CDR2 as YSLEER. The CDR3 sequence is CASSQDGGLAGRTDTQYF. The CDR3 nucleotides read TGCGCCAGCAGCCAAGATGGGGGACTAGCGGGGCGCACAGATACGCAGTATTTT.

The V gene is TRBV10-1, the J gene TRBJ2-2; D gene uncertain. The CDR3 is 15 residues long. V lost 5 bases and J lost 1, with 11 bases in between. Germline V lookup: CDR1 WNHNN, CDR2 SYGVQD (reference sequence). CDR3 loop: CASSNPNGNTGELFF. DNA of the CDR3: TGCGCCAGCAGTAACCCCAACGGGAACACCGGGGAGCTGTTTTTT.

The chain has TRBV29-1 and TRBJ1-4; D is possibly TRBD1 (5 bases). This CDR3 has 14 amino acids. Trimming removed 7 bases at V and 0 bases at J, with 12 bases between. In germline, CDR1 is SQVTM, CDR2 ANQGSEA. CDR3 DNA: TGCAGCGCCGTCGGGGGAGCAACTAATGAAAAACTGTTTTTT. Translating gives CSAVGGATNEKLFF.

This chain joins TRBV13 and TRBJ2-3, with 10 bases that match TRBD2. Per germline, CDR1 PRHDT and CDR2 FYEKMQ (reference sequence). This CDR3 is built from 16 residues. V was pared by 5 bases and J by 6 bases, with 11 bases of the junction left unmatched. CDR3 in DNA: TGTGCCAGCAGCCCCCGGCCTAGCGGGAGTGTGGATACGCAGTATTTT. Its translation is CASSPRPSGSVDTQYF.

The J gene is TRBJ2-1, the V gene TRBV7-2; tentatively, D is TRBD2 (6 bases). Trimming cost V 0 bases and J 6 bases, with 9 bases left between them. Germline V CDR1 and CDR2: SGHTA, FQGNSA. The CDR3 consists of 14 residues. The CDR3 nucleotides read TGTGCCAGCAGCTTAGCCGGGAGCGTCAATGAGCAGTTCTTC. This encodes CASSLAGSVNEQFF.

The rearrangement links TRBV27 to TRBJ2-7; possibly TRBD1 for D (6 bases). CDR3 length: 16 residues. V was cut by 0 bases and J by 5 bases, with 17 bases left in between. Per the germline V gene, CDR1 is MNHEY and CDR2 is SMNVEV (reference sequence). As DNA, the CDR3 is TGTGCCAGCAGTTTATCAGGGGGAGCTCCAAGCAACGAGCAGTACTTC. Its translation is CASSLSGGAPSNEQYF.

The V gene is TRBV18, the J gene TRBJ2-3; 9 bases fit TRBD2. The germline gives CDR1 KGHSH, CDR2 LQKENI. V was clipped by 3 bases and J by 2 bases; unmatched bases: 3. This CDR3 has 15 residues. CDR3 in amino acids: CASSPLAGITDTQYF. The CDR3 nucleotides are TGTGCCAGCTCACCTCTAGCGGGGATCACAGATACGCAGTATTTT.

As concerns this clone: The same CDR3 also results from other DNA sequences found in this sample. The chain is built from TRBV5-1 and TRBJ2-5; the D is unclear. CDR1 and CDR2 (germline): SGHRS, YFSETQ. The CDR3 loop spans 11 amino acids. Trimming cost V 5 bases and J 2 bases, with 4 bases left between them. CDR3 sequence (DNA): TGCGCCAGCAGGGCTCAAGAGACCCAGTACTTC. It specifies CASRAQETQYF.

CDR3 in amino acids: CASSRGQGTGMNTGELFF. The CDR3 coding sequence is TGTGCCAGCAGCCGGGGGCAAGGGACAGGGATGAACACCGGGGAGCTGTTTTTT. This chain joins TRBV14 and TRBJ2-2; 9 bases map to TRBD1. Germline V gene sequence: CDR1 SGHDN, CDR2 FVKESK. The CDR3 covers 18 residues. Unmatched junction bases numbered 10, after V lost 4 bases and J lost 1 base. Complete variable domain (other parts from reference TRBV14 and TRBJ2-2): EAGVTQFPSHSVIEKGQTVTLRCDPISGHDNLYWYRRVMGKEIKFLLHFVKESKQDESGMPNNRFLAERTGGTYSTLKVQPAELEDSGVYFCASSRGQGTGMNTGELFFGEGSRLTVL.

The chain carries TRBV30 and TRBJ2-2; 7 nucleotides align to TRBD1. V was pared by 2 bases and J by 6 bases, with 0 bases of the junction left unmatched. There are 12 residues in the CDR3. Germline CDR1 is GTSNPN and CDR2 is SVGIG (reference sequence). In nucleotides, the CDR3 is TGTGCCTGGAGTAGGGGGCCCGGGGAGCTGTTTTTT. Translated: CAWSRGPGELFF.

This clone showed up just a few times. This chain joins TRBV12-3 or TRBV12-4 and TRBJ2-3; the D is unclear. CDR3 length: 12 residues. V was cut by 8 bases and J by 4 bases, with 10 bases left in between. The CDR3 region has the DNA TGTGCCAGCGGCCCACGTCCAGATACGCAGTATTTT. Translation: CASGPRPDTQYF.

The chain couples TRBV5-1 to TRBJ2-5; a possible D gene is TRBD2 (5 bases). V lost 1 base and J 4 bases, leaving 14 bases between the germline ends. This CDR3 has 15 residues. CDR1 and CDR2 (germline): SGHRS, YFSETQ. CDR3 coding DNA: TGCGCCAGCAGCTTGAGAGCTTCCCGGGGAGAGACCCAGTACTTC. Translation gives CASSLRASRGETQYF.